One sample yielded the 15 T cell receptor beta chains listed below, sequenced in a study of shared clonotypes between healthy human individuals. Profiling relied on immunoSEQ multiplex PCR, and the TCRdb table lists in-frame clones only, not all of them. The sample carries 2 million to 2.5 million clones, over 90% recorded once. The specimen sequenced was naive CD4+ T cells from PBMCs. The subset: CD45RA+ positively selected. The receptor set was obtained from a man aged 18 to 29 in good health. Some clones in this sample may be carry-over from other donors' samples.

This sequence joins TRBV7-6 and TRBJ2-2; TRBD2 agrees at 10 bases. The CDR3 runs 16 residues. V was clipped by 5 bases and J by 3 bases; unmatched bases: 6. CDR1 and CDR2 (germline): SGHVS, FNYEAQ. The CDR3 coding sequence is TGTGCCAGCAGCGCCCGGACTAGCGGACACACCGGGGAGCTGTTTTTT. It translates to CASSARTSGHTGELFF.

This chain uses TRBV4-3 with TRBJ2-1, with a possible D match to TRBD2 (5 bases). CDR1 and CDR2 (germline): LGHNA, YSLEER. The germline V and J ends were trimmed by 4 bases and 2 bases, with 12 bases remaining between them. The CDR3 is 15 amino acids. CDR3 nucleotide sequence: TGCGCCAGCAGCCGCGGGTGGCGGGCCTACAATGAGCAGTTCTTC. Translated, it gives CASSRGWRAYNEQFF.

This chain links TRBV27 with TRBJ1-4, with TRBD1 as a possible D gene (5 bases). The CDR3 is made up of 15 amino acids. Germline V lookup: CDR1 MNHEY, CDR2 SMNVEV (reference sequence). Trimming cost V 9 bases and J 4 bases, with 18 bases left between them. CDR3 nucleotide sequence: TGTGCCAGTTCCCGGGGCGACAAGGGTAATGAAAAACTGTTTTTT. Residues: CASSRGDKGNEKLFF.

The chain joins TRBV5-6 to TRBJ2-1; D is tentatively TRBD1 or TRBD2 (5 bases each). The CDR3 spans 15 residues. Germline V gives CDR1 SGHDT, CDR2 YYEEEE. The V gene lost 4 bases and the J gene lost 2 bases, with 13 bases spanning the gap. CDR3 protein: CASSQGTVPYNEQFF. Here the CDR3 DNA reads TGTGCCAGCAGCCAAGGGACGGTGCCCTACAATGAGCAGTTCTTC. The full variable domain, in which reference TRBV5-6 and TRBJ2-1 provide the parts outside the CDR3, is DAGVTQSPTHLIKTRGQQVTLRCSPKSGHDTVSWYQQALGQGPQFIFQYYEEEERQRGNFPDRFSGHQFPNYSSELNVNALLLGDSALYLCASSQGTVPYNEQFFGPGTRLTVL.

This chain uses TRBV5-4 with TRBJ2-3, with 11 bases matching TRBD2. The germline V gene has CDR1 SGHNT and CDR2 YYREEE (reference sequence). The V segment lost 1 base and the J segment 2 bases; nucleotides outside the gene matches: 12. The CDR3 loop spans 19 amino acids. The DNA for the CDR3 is TGTGCCAGCAGCTTGTGGGCTAGCGGGAGGAGGAGGCCCACAGATACGCAGTATTTT. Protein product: CASSLWASGRRRPTDTQYF.

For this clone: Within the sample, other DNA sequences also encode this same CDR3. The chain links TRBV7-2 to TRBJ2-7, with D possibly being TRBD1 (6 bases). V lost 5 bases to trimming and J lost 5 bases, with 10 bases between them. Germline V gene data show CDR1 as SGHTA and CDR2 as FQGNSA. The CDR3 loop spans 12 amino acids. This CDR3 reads CASSPRGNEQYF. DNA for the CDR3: TGTGCCAGCAGCCCCAGGGGCAACGAGCAGTACTTC. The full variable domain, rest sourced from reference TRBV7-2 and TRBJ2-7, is GAGVSQSPSNKVTEKGKDVELRCDPISGHTALYWYRQSLGQGLEFLIYFQGNSAPDKSGLPSDRFSAERTGGSVSTLTIQRTQQEDSAVYLCASSPRGNEQYFGPGTRLTVT.

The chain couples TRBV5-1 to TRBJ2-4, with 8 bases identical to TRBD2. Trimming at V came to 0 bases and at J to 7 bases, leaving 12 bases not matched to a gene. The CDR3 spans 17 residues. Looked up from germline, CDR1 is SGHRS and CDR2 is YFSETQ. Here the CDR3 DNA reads TGCGCCAGCAGCTTGGTGTCCGCTGGACTAGCATTTAACATTCAGTACTTC. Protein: CASSLVSAGLAFNIQYF.

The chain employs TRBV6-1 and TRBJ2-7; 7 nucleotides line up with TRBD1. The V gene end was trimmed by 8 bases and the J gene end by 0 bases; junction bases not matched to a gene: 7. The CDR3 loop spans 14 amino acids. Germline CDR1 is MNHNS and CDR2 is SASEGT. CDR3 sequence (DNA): TGTGCCAGCCAGGTGACAGGGAGCTCCTACGAGCAGTACTTC. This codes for CASQVTGSSYEQYF.

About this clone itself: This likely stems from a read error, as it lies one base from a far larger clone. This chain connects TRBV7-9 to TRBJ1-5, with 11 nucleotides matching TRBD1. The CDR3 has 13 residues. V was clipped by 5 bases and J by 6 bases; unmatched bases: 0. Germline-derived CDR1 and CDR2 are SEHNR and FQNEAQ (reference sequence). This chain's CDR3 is CASSGTGGQPQHF. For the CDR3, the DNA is TGTGCCAGCAGCGGGACAGGGGGTCAGCCCCAGCATTTT.

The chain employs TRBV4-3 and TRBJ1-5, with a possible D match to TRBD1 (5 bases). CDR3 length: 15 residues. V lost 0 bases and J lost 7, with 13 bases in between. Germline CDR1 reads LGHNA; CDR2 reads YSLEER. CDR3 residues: CASSQDLAGRQPQHF. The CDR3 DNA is TGCGCCAGCAGCCAAGACTTGGCAGGGAGGCAGCCCCAGCATTTT.

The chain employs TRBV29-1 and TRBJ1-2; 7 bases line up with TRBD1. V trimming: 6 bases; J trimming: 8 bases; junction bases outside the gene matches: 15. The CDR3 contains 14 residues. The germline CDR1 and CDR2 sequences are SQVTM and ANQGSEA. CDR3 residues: CSVKGETGWLGYTF. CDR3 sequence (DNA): TGCAGCGTGAAAGGAGAGACAGGGTGGTTAGGCTACACCTTC.

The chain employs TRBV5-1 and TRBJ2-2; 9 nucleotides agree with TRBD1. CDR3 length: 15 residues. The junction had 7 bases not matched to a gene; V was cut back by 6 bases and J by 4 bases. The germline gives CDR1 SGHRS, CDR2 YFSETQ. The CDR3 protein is CASTPGTGFTGELFF. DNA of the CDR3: TGCGCCAGCACCCCCGGGACAGGGTTCACCGGGGAGCTGTTTTTT.

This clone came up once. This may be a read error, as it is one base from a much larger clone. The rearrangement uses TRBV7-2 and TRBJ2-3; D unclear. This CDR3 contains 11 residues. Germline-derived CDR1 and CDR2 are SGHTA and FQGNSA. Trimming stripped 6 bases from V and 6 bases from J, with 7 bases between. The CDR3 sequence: CASRVGDTQYF. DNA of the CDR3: TGTGCCAGCAGGGTAGGGGATACGCAGTATTTT.

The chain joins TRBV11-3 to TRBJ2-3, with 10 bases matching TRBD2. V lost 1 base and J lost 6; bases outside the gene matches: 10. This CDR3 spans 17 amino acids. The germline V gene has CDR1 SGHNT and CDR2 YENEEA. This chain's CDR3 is CASSLGPAGGPEDTQYF. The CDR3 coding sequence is TGTGCCAGCAGCTTAGGGCCAGCGGGAGGGCCAGAGGATACGCAGTATTTT.

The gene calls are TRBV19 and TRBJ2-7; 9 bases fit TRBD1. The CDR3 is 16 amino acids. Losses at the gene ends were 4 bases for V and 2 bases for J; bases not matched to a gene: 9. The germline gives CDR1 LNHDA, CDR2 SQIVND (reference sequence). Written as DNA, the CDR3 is TGTGCCAGTAGTAGGGAGGCGACAGGGGGGACCTACGAGCAGTACTTC. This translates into CASSREATGGTYEQYF. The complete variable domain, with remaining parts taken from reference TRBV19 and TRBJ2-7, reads DGGITQSPKYLFRKEGQNVTLSCEQNLNHDAMYWYRQDPGQGLRLIYYSQIVNDFQKGDIAEGYSVSREKKESFPLTVTSAQKNPTAFYLCASSREATGGTYEQYFGPGTRLTVT.